This T cell receptor beta chain was captured in a study of blood T cell repertoires in COVID-19. Overall study context: The cDNA or gDNA used as material had been derived from T cells, B-cell-depleted T cells, or PBMCs.

Germline lookup yields CDR1 MNHEY and CDR2 SVGEGT. This CDR3 is 15 amino acids long. With 2 bases removed from V and 2 bases from J, the gap between germline ends came to 12 bases. In the source study's methods: Amplification of reference gene primers provided the estimated nucleated cell counts. Libraries were prepared by immunoSEQ multiplex PCR; TCRdb keeps only in-frame clonotypes and omits some of them. That table supplies the V and J calls and clone size; D and trimming were determined from the DNA. This sample has some 220,000 clones, with 88% found just once. Allocation to cohorts depended on clinical history reported by the participants. Donors of Cohort 3 who recovered were those that had two negative PCRs, clearance, or symptom resolution.

This rearrangement joins TRBV6-2 or TRBV6-3 to TRBJ1-2; no clear D gene. Sequencing was performed on PBMCs or T cells enriched from blood (not recorded which). The clonotype was recovered from a woman in her twenties or thirties who had recovered from COVID-19. The chain's CDR3 is CASSYPEGKNYGYTF. Here the CDR3 DNA reads TGTGCCAGCAGTTACCCCGAGGGAAAAAACTATGGCTACACCTTC.